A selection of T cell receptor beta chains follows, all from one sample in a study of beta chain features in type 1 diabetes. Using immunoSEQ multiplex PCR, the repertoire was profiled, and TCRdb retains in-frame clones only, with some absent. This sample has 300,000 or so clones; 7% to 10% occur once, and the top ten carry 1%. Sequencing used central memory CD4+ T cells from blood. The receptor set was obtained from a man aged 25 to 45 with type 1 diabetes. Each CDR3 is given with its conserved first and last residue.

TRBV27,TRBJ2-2,CASSLQGRDTGELFF
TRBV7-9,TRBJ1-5,CASSLGDRVGQPQHF
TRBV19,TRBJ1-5,CASSLGWNTQHF
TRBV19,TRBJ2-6,CASSIDGANVLTF
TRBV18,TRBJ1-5,CASSLGGQDQPQHF
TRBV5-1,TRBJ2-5,CASSPRTGQETQYF
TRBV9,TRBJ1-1,CASSKSENTEAFF
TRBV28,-,CASSLLGQGAFTYEQYF
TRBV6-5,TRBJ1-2,CASSYIRGGRSGYTF
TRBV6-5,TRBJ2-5,CASKDRVQETQYF
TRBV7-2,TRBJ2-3,CASSSPGDTDTQYF
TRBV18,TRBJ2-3,CASSPSSRGTDTQYF
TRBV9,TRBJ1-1,CASSPEAGRVNTEAFF
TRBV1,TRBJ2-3,CTSSQGEPGTQYF
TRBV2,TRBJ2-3,CASSSGTGADTQYF
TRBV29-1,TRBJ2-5,CSGLDETQYF
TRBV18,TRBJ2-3,CASSSAGGPRMDTQYF
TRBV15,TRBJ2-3,CATSRPPTTDTQYF